Listed here are 31 T cell receptor beta chains from one sample, sequenced in a study of OX40 agonist ivuxolimab in advanced cancers. The library was prepared using the immunoSEQ multiplex PCR assay. Sourced from immuneACCESS, this table was stored by TCRdb with only in-frame sequences that have V and J called. A share of the clones is absent; for the studies checked, an unresolved V gene accounts for under half, and the remainder has no known explanation. Present in this sample are approximately 26,000 clones, around 77% of which were seen just once. Over 10% of the sample belongs to the ten largest clones. The source was CD4+ or CD8+ T cells sorted from blood, collected in a trial of the OX40 agonist ivuxolimab. The receptors originated from an adult with an advanced solid tumor such as melanoma, head and neck, liver or kidney cancer.

The CDR3 DNA follows: TGTGCCAGCAGCTTAATAGCGAGCTCCTACAATGAGCAGTTCTTC. This translates into CASSLIASSYNEQFF. This rearrangement joins TRBV7-2 to TRBJ2-1; perhaps TRBD2 as D (5 bases). Per germline, CDR1 SGHTA and CDR2 FQGNSA. V was cut by 2 bases and J by 0 bases, with 8 bases left in between. The CDR3 covers 15 residues.

A single count supports this clone. This chain uses TRBV15 with TRBJ2-3; 9 bases agree with TRBD2. The CDR3 sequence is 20 residues long. J lost 0 bases, V lost 2 bases, and 15 bases had no gene match. Per germline, CDR1 LNHNV and CDR2 YYDKDF (reference sequence). In nucleotides, the CDR3 is TGTGCCACCAGCAGAAAGACCGGGACTAGCCTTATATCTAGCACAGATACGCAGTATTTT. This codes for CATSRKTGTSLISSTDTQYF.

This clone was counted a few times. The V call is TRBV5-4, the J call TRBJ2-1; 8 bases align to TRBD1. The germline V gene encodes CDR1 SGHNT and CDR2 YYREEE (reference sequence). The CDR3 spans 14 residues. Trimming at V came to 2 bases and at J to 4 bases, leaving 2 bases not matched to a gene. Here the CDR3 DNA reads TGTGCCAGCAGCTTTAACAGGGGGTACAATGAGCAGTTCTTC. It translates to CASSFNRGYNEQFF.

This clone showed up just once. The chain has TRBV5-1 and TRBJ2-3; TRBD2 agrees at 13 bases. V shed 3 bases and J 6 bases; nucleotides not matched to a gene: 16. The CDR3 sequence is 19 residues long. Germline assignment: CDR1 SGHRS and CDR2 YFSETQ. The CDR3 loop is CASSSTTGLAGTLTDTQYF. In DNA form, the CDR3 reads TGCGCCAGCAGCTCAACTACGGGACTAGCGGGGACATTAACGGATACGCAGTATTTT.

The chain couples TRBV30 to TRBJ1-1, with a possible D match to TRBD1 (5 bases). Looked up from germline, CDR1 is GTSNPN and CDR2 is SVGIG (reference sequence). The CDR3 covers 13 residues. The ends were cut back, 4 bases at V and 3 bases at J, with 12 bases in the middle. The CDR3 sequence is CAWKGRVDTEAFF. CDR3 in DNA: TGTGCCTGGAAGGGCAGGGTGGACACTGAAGCTTTCTTT. The entire variable domain, with the rest obtained from reference TRBV30 and TRBJ1-1, is as follows: SQTIHQWPATLVQPVGSPLSLECTVEGTSNPNLYWYRQAAGRGLQLLFYSVGIGQISSEVPQNLSASRPQDRQFILSSKKLLLSDSGFYLCAWKGRVDTEAFFGQGTRLTVV.

The J gene is TRBJ1-3, the V gene TRBV19; D gene ambiguous. With 7 bases removed from V and 2 bases from J, the gap between germline ends came to 12 bases. This CDR3 is 14 amino acids long. The germline V gene encodes CDR1 LNHDA and CDR2 SQIVND (reference sequence). The CDR3 loop is CASTPYPTGNTIYF. The CDR3 region has the DNA TGTGCCAGTACGCCGTACCCTACTGGAAACACCATATATTTT.

The chain couples TRBV5-8 to TRBJ1-2; no reliable D call. Looked up from germline, CDR1 is SGHTS and CDR2 is YDEGEE. V lost 4 bases and J 4 bases, leaving 11 bases between the germline ends. The CDR3 contains 13 residues. CDR3 residues: CASSEWTVYGYTF. For the CDR3, the DNA is TGTGCCAGCAGCGAGTGGACGGTCTATGGCTACACCTTC. The whole variable domain, remainder taken from reference TRBV5-8 and TRBJ1-2, is EAGVTQSPTHLIKTRGQQATLRCSPISGHTSVYWYQQALGLGLQFLLWYDEGEERNRGNFPPRFSGRQFPNYSSELNVNALELEDSALYLCASSEWTVYGYTFGSGTRLTVV.

The chain links TRBV5-6 to TRBJ2-7; tentative D call: TRBD2 (7 bases). This CDR3 is built from 14 residues. Germline-derived CDR1 and CDR2 are SGHDT and YYEEEE. V was cut by 2 bases and J by 6 bases, with 15 bases left in between. The CDR3 sequence: CASSFDAGASEQYF. DNA for the CDR3: TGTGCCAGCAGCTTTGATGCGGGGGCGAGCGAGCAGTACTTC.

The chain recombines TRBV18 with TRBJ2-3; no clear D. Between the trimmed V and J ends, which lost 1 base and 4 bases, there was a span of 3 bases. There are 12 residues in the CDR3. Looked up from germline, CDR1 is KGHSH and CDR2 is LQKENI. CDR3 sequence (DNA): TGTGCCAGCTCACCACAAGCAGATACGCAGTATTTT. It translates to CASSPQADTQYF.

The chain links TRBV9 to TRBJ1-6; TRBD1 is a possible D gene (5 bases). Trimming left V 3 bases short and J 3 bases short, with 16 bases between. The CDR3 has 17 amino acids. Germline CDR1 and CDR2: SGDLS and YYNGEE. As DNA, the CDR3 is TGTGCCAGCAGCGCGGTGGGGACTGTTTACTATAATTCACCCCTCCACTTT. Residues: CASSAVGTVYYNSPLHF.

As concerns this clone: The identical CDR3 is also encoded by other nucleotide sequences in the sample. The J gene is TRBJ1-1, the V gene TRBV19; 8 nucleotides match TRBD1. This CDR3 has 14 residues. Germline V gives CDR1 LNHDA, CDR2 SQIVND (reference sequence). The V and J ends lost 4 bases and 2 bases, in that order; junction bases with no gene match: 3. CDR3 sequence: CASSKDRVNTEAFF. The CDR3 DNA reads as TGTGCCAGTAGTAAGGACAGGGTTAACACTGAAGCTTTCTTT.

The chain links TRBV6-5 to TRBJ1-2; no definite D call. The V and J ends lost 0 bases and 7 bases respectively, with 15 bases between them. The CDR3 extends over 15 amino acids. Germline CDR1 MNHEY, CDR2 SVGAGI. The CDR3 DNA sequence: TGTGCCAGCAGTTACTCGATGGTTGGGTTGCCTGGCTACACCTTC. Its protein product is CASSYSMVGLPGYTF.

V usage is TRBV27 and J usage is TRBJ1-5; 8 bases agree with TRBD1. The CDR3 runs to 14 residues. V dropped 8 bases and J dropped 4; count of bases not matched to a gene: 7. Germline lookup yields CDR1 MNHEY and CDR2 SMNVEV (reference sequence). The CDR3 here is CASGTGQVNQPQHF. CDR3 nucleotides: TGTGCCAGCGGAACGGGACAGGTAAATCAGCCCCAGCATTTT.

This rearrangement joins TRBV11-2 to TRBJ2-1; 7 bases line up with TRBD1. CDR1 SGHAT and CDR2 FQNNGV come from the germline V gene. Losses at the gene ends were 4 bases for V and 2 bases for J; bases not matched to a gene: 5. The CDR3 consists of 15 residues. CDR3 in DNA: TGTGCCAGCAGCTCCTACAGGGGAACCTACAATGAGCAGTTCTTC. It specifies CASSSYRGTYNEQFF. The full variable domain, with the rest looked up from reference TRBV11-2 and TRBJ2-1, is EAGVAQSPRYKIIEKRQSVAFWCNPISGHATLYWYQQILGQGPKLLIQFQNNGVVDDSQLPKDRFSAERLKGVDSTLKIQPAKLEDSAVYLCASSSYRGTYNEQFFGPGTRLTVL.

The chain carries TRBV13 and TRBJ1-1; D gene unclear. CDR3 length equals 13 residues. Germline CDR1 PRHDT, CDR2 FYEKMQ (reference sequence). Trimming removed 0 bases from V and 7 bases from J, with 9 bases in between. This chain's CDR3 is CASSLGGLYEAFF. The DNA for the CDR3 is TGTGCCAGCAGCTTAGGGGGCCTCTATGAAGCTTTCTTT. The whole variable domain, filled in from reference TRBV13 and TRBJ1-1, reads AAGVIQSPRHLIKEKRETATLKCYPIPRHDTVYWYQQGPGQDPQFLISFYEKMQSDKGSIPDRFSAQQFSDYHSELNMSSLELGDSALYFCASSLGGLYEAFFGQGTRLTVV.

The table lists this clone with a few counts. The chain couples TRBV6-5 to TRBJ2-6, with D perhaps matching TRBD1 (6 bases). The CDR3 extends over 15 amino acids. Germline CDR1 is MNHEY and CDR2 is SVGAGI. V was cut by 10 bases and J by 0 bases, with 13 bases left in between. CDR3 sequence (DNA): TGTGCCATCGGGACACCACACTCTGGGGCCAACGTCCTGACTTTC. It is translated as CAIGTPHSGANVLTF.

This sequence joins TRBV30 and TRBJ2-3; perhaps TRBD2 as D (6 bases). The CDR3 covers 14 residues. In germline, CDR1 is GTSNPN, CDR2 SVGIG (reference sequence). Trimming shortened V by 1 base and J by 1 base, and 9 bases separated the two germline ends. The CDR3 protein is CAWSAAGRTDTQYF. The CDR3 nucleotides read TGTGCCTGGAGTGCAGCGGGTCGCACAGATACGCAGTATTTT.

Details on this clone: The junction differs from germline at one of its ends, possibly a read error. V gene TRBV5-6 combines with J gene TRBJ1-6, with a weak D call TRBD1 (5 bases). Germline V gives CDR1 SGHDT, CDR2 YYEEEE. There are 13 residues in the CDR3. DNA of the CDR3: TGTGCCAGCAGCTTGCAAGGACGGGACGCCTTAATTTTT. Translation: CASSLQGRDALIF. Complete variable domain (other parts from reference TRBV5-6 and TRBJ1-6): DAGVTQSPTHLIKTRGQQVTLRCSPKSGHDTVSWYQQALGQGPQFIFQYYEEEERQRGNFPDRFSGHQFPNYSSELNVNALLLGDSALYLCASSLQGRDALIFGNGTRLTVT.

The table lists this clone with a few counts. V gene TRBV7-9 combines with J gene TRBJ1-1; possible D gene TRBD1, 6 bases. The length of the CDR3 is 13 residues. CDR1 and CDR2 (germline): SEHNR, FQNEAQ (reference sequence). The ends were cut back, 3 bases at V and 6 bases at J, with 11 bases in the middle. CDR3 loop: CASSFTGFSEAFF. The CDR3, as DNA: TGTGCCAGCAGCTTTACAGGGTTTTCTGAAGCTTTCTTT. The full variable domain, with the rest looked up from reference TRBV7-9 and TRBJ1-1, is DTGVSQNPRHKITKRGQNVTFRCDPISEHNRLYWYRQTLGQGPEFLTYFQNEAQLEKSRLLSDRFSAERPKGSFSTLEIQRTEQGDSAMYLCASSFTGFSEAFFGQGTRLTVV.

A single count supports this clone. V is TRBV5-1 and J is TRBJ2-5; D remains ambiguous. CDR1 and CDR2 (germline): SGHRS, YFSETQ. Deletions cut 3 bases from V and 4 bases from J, with 7 bases between. The CDR3 is made up of 12 amino acids. CDR3 loop: CASSSGAETQYF. The CDR3 DNA is TGCGCCAGCAGCTCCGGAGCAGAGACCCAGTACTTC. The full variable domain, its missing parts supplied by reference TRBV5-1 and TRBJ2-5, is KAGVTQTPRYLIKTRGQQVTLSCSPISGHRSVSWYQQTPGQGLQFLFEYFSETQRNKGNFPGRFSGRQFSNSRSEMNVSTLELGDSALYLCASSSGAETQYFGPGTRLLVL.

The V and J genes are TRBV6-5 and TRBJ2-7; D call uncertain. Germline CDR1 is MNHEY and CDR2 is SVGAGI. This CDR3 region has 13 residues. V lost 6 bases to trimming and J lost 6 bases, with 15 bases between them. The CDR3 is CASSKGIWGEQYF. CDR3 DNA: TGTGCCAGCAGCAAAGGGATCTGGGGCGAGCAGTACTTC.

The rearrangement joins TRBV5-4 to TRBJ2-1, with 7 bases aligning to TRBD1. V was pared by 4 bases and J by 0 bases, with 4 bases of the junction left unmatched. Germline V CDR1 and CDR2: SGHNT, YYREEE (reference sequence). This CDR3 has 15 amino acids. This chain's CDR3 is CASSGGQSSYNEQFF. The CDR3 coding sequence is TGTGCCAGCAGCGGGGGACAGAGCTCCTACAATGAGCAGTTCTTC.

This clone was observed once. The chain couples TRBV18 to TRBJ2-1; TRBD2 aligns across 10 bases. The V segment lost 3 bases and the J segment 5 bases; nucleotides outside the gene matches: 7. The CDR3 contains 16 residues. Germline CDR1 is KGHSH and CDR2 is LQKENI. The CDR3 nucleotides read TGTGCCAGCTCACCGCCGGGACTAGCGAGACACAATGAGCAGTTCTTC. Protein: CASSPPGLARHNEQFF.

This clone is medium-sized by share. The genes are TRBV19 and TRBJ2-2; 8 bases agree with TRBD2. The length of the CDR3 is 18 residues. J gave up 0 bases and V 5 bases, and 11 bases lay outside the gene matches. CDR1 is LNHDA, CDR2 SQIVND, per germline (reference sequence). The DNA for the CDR3 is TGTGCCAGTAGTCCTCAGCGGGGGCTAGACTCGAACACCGGGGAGCTGTTTTTT. Amino acid sequence: CASSPQRGLDSNTGELFF.

The J gene is TRBJ1-5, the V gene TRBV15, with D perhaps TRBD1 (6 bases). Per the germline V gene, CDR1 is LNHNV and CDR2 is YYDKDF (reference sequence). The CDR3 contains 17 residues. Trimming removed 1 base at V and 4 bases at J, with 17 bases between. The CDR3 DNA follows: TGTGCCACCAGCAGAGGTGGTACAGGGCAACGGAATCAGCCCCAGCATTTT. Amino acid sequence: CATSRGGTGQRNQPQHF.

The chain joins TRBV11-2 to TRBJ1-1; D gene unclear. Germline CDR1 SGHAT, CDR2 FQNNGV. V lost 0 bases, J lost 2 bases, and 4 bases lay in between. The CDR3 length is 13 residues. The CDR3: CASSLDTNTEAFF. The CDR3 bases are TGTGCCAGCAGCTTAGATACAAACACTGAAGCTTTCTTT. Variable domain in full (rest from reference TRBV11-2 and TRBJ1-1): EAGVAQSPRYKIIEKRQSVAFWCNPISGHATLYWYQQILGQGPKLLIQFQNNGVVDDSQLPKDRFSAERLKGVDSTLKIQPAKLEDSAVYLCASSLDTNTEAFFGQGTRLTVV.

This rearrangement joins TRBV5-1 to TRBJ2-7, with 7 bases identical to TRBD2. CDR1 is SGHRS and CDR2 is YFSETQ in the germline V gene. The V and J ends lost 4 bases and 2 bases, in that order; junction bases with no gene match: 6. This CDR3 comprises 14 residues. Here the CDR3 reads CASSIKRGAYEQYF. CDR3 bases: TGCGCCAGCAGCATCAAGCGGGGAGCCTACGAGCAGTACTTC.

CDR3 amino acids: CASSHDRGYGYTF. As DNA, the CDR3 is TGTGCCAGCAGCCACGACAGGGGCTATGGCTACACCTTC. The V call is TRBV5-6, the J call TRBJ1-2, with 8 bases identical to TRBD1. Trimming cost V 4 bases and J 4 bases; bases outside gene matches: 3. The CDR3 runs to 13 residues. CDR1 is SGHDT, CDR2 YYEEEE, per germline.

V and J are TRBV2 and TRBJ2-5, with 7 bases matching TRBD2. V shed 8 bases and J 4 bases; nucleotides not matched to a gene: 4. Germline CDR1 reads SNHLY; CDR2 reads FYNNEI. The CDR3 totals 12 residues. The CDR3 coding sequence is TGTGCCAGCGCTTGGGAGGGAGAGACCCAGTACTTC. As protein: CASAWEGETQYF.

This clone was seen a few times. The V gene is TRBV6-5, the J gene TRBJ2-1, with 8 bases fitting TRBD1. V trimming: 0 bases; J trimming: 9 bases; junction bases outside the gene matches: 7. Germline CDR1 is MNHEY and CDR2 is SVGAGI. CDR3 length: 15 residues. CDR3 sequence: CASSYSRAGGREQFF. The CDR3 coding sequence is TGTGCCAGCAGTTACTCGAGGGCAGGGGGCCGTGAGCAGTTCTTC.

This chain uses TRBV10-2 with TRBJ2-5; possible D gene TRBD2, 5 bases. Judging by the DNA end, TRBJ2-7 fits better; the J call may be wrong. Per the germline V gene, CDR1 is WSHSY and CDR2 is SAAADI. The CDR3 has 13 amino acids. CDR3 coding DNA: TGCGCCAGCAGTCCCCACGCGGGTCACGAGCAGTACTTC. It translates to CASSPHAGHEQYF.